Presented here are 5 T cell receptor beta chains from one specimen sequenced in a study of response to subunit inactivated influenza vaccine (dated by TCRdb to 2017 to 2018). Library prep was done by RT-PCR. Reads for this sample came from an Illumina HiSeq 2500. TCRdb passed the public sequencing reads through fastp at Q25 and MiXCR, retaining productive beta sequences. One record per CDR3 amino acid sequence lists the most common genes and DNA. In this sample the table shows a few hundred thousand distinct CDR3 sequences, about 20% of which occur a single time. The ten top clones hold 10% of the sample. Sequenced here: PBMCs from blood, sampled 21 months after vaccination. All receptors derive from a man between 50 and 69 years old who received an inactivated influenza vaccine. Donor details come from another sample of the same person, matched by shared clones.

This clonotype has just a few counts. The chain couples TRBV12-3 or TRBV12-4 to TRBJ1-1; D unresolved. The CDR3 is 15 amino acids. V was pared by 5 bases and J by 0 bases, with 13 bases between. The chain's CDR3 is CASSPRTLMNTEAFF. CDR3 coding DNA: TGTGCCAGCAGTCCACGGACGCTGATGAACACTGAAGCTTTCTTT.

The CDR3 DNA reads as TGCAGCGTTGAAGATCGGAGGGGGGCGGGGGAGCAGTACTTC. As protein: CSVEDRRGAGEQYF. The rearrangement uses TRBV29-1 and TRBJ2-7; D may match TRBD1 or TRBD2 (6 bases each). The CDR3 loop spans 14 amino acids. CDR1 and CDR2 from the germline V gene are SQVTM and ANQGSEA. Trimming took off 0 bases at V and 7 bases at J, with 16 bases between the two ends.

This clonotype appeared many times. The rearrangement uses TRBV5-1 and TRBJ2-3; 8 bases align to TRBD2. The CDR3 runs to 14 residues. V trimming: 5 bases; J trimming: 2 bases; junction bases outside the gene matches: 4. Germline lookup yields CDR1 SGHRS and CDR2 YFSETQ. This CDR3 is CASRYSGNTDTQYF. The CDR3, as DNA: TGCGCCAGCAGATATAGCGGGAACACAGATACGCAGTATTTT. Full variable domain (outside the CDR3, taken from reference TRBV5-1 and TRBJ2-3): KAGVTQTPRYLIKTRGQQVTLSCSPISGHRSVSWYQQTPGQGLQFLFEYFSETQRNKGNFPGRFSGRQFSNSRSEMNVSTLELGDSALYLCASRYSGNTDTQYFGPGTRLTVL.

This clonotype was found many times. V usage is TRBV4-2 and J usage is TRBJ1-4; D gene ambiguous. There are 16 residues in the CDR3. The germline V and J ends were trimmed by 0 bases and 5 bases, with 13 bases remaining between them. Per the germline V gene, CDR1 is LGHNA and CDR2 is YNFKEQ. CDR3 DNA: TGTGCCAGCAGCCAAGATTGGGCGGCTAAGAATGAAAAACTGTTTTTT. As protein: CASSQDWAAKNEKLFF.

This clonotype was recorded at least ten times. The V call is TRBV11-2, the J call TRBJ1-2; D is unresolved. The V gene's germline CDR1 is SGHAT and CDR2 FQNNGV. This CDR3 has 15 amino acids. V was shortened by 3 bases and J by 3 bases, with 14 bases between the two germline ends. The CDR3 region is CASSFSVSSHYGYTF. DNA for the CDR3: TGTGCCAGCAGCTTCTCAGTGTCATCCCACTATGGCTACACCTTC.